The rows below give T cell receptor beta chains drawn from one sample of a study of CXCR3-negative and CXCR3-positive naive CD8 T cells. TCRdb reanalyzed the 5' RACE reads, giving one entry per CDR3 protein sequence and no DNA. The table lists approximately 70,000 distinct CDR3 sequences. The sequenced material came from naive CXCR3- CD8+ T cells from blood. The source is a human donor in good health. Some clones in this sample may be carry-over from other donors' samples. Both conserved end residues are part of each CDR3. The order of the fields is V gene, J gene, CDR3 protein.

>TRBV12-3/TRBV12-4|TRBJ2-2
CASSPGLADHGNTGELFF
>TRBV12-3/TRBV12-4|TRBJ1-6
CASSLDAGSPLHF
>TRBV7-9|TRBJ1-2
CASSLDPSVYGYTF
>TRBV29-1|TRBJ2-7
CSVVLGGGEQYF
>TRBV5-6|TRBJ2-7
CASSRAVGLSSYEQYF
>TRBV5-1|TRBJ2-1
CASSYPSGGANEQFF
>TRBV20-1|TRBJ1-1
CSARDAISNFDTEAFF
>TRBV5-6|TRBJ2-7
CASSWLGNSYEQYF
>TRBV11-2|TRBJ2-2
CASSLAGVTGELFF
>TRBV7-8|TRBJ2-5
CASSLSKPQYF